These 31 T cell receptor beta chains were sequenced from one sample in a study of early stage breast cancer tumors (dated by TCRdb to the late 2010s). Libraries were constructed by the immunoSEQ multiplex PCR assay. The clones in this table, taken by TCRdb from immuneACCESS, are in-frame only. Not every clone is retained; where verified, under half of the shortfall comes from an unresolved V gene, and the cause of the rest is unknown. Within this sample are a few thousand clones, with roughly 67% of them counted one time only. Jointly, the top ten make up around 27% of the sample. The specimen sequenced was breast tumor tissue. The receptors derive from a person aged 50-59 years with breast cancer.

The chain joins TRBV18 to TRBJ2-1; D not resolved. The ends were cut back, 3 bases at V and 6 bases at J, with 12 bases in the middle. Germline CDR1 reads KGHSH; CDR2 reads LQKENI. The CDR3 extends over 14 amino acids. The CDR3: CASSPDQYGNEQFF. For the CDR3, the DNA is TGTGCCAGCTCACCGGACCAGTACGGCAATGAGCAGTTCTTC.

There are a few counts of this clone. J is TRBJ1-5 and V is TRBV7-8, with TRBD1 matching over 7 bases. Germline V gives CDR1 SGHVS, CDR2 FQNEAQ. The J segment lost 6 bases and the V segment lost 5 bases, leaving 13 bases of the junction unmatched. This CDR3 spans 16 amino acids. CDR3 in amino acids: CASSHSTGLFGQPQHF. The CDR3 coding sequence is TGTGCCAGCAGCCATTCGACAGGGCTATTTGGTCAGCCCCAGCATTTT. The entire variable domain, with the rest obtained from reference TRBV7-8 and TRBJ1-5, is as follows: GAGVSQSPRYKVAKRGQDVALRCDPISGHVSLFWYQQALGQGPEFLTYFQNEAQLDKSGLPSDRFFAERPEGSVSTLKIQRTQQEDSAVYLCASSHSTGLFGQPQHFGDGTRLSIL.

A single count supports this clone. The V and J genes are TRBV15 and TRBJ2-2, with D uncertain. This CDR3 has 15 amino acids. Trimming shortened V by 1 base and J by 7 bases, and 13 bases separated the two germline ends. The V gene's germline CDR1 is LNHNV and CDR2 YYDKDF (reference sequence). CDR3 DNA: TGTGCCACCAGCAGAGCCAACAAGGAGCGCGGGGAGCTGTTTTTT. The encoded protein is CATSRANKERGELFF.

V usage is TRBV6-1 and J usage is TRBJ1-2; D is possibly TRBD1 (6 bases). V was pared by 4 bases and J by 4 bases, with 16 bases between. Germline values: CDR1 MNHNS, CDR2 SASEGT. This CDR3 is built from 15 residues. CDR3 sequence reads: CASSARNDRIYGYTF. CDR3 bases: TGTGCCAGCAGTGCCCGTAATGACAGGATCTATGGCTACACCTTC.

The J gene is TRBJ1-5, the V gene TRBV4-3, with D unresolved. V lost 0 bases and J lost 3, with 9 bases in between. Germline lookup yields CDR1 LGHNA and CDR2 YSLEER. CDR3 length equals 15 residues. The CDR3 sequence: CASSQDKSYNQPQHF. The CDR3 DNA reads TGCGCCAGCAGCCAAGATAAAAGCTACAATCAGCCCCAGCATTTT.

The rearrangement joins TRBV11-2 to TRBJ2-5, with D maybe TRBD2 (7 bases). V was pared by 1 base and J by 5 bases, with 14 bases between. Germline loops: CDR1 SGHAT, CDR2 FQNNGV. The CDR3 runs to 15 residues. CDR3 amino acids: CASSLVFEGGETQYF. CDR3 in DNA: TGTGCCAGCAGCTTAGTCTTTGAGGGGGGGGAGACCCAGTACTTC.

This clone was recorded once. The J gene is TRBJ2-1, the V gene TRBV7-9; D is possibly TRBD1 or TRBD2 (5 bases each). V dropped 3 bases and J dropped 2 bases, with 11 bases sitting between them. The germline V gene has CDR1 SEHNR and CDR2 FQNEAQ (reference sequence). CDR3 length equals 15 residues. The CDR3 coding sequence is TGTGCCAGCAGCTTGCCGCAGGGACCCTACAATGAGCAGTTCTTC. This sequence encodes CASSLPQGPYNEQFF.

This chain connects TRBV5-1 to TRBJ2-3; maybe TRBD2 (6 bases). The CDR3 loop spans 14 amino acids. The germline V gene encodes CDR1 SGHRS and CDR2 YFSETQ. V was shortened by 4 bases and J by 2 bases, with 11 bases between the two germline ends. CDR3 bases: TGCGCCAGCAGCCCGGACTATATCACAGATACGCAGTATTTT. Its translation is CASSPDYITDTQYF.

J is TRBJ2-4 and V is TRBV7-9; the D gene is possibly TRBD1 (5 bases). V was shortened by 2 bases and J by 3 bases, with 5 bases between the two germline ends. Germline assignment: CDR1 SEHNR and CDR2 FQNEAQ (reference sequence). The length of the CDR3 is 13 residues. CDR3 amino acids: CASSLRGKNIQYF. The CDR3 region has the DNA TGTGCCAGCAGCTTAAGGGGCAAAAACATTCAGTACTTC.

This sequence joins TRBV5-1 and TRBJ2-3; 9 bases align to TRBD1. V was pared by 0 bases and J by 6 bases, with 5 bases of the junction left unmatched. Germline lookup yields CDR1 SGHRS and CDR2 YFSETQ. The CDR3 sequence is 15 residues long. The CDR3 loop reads CASSLGGQGFDTQYF. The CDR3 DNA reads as TGCGCCAGCAGCTTGGGGGGACAGGGCTTCGATACGCAGTATTTT.

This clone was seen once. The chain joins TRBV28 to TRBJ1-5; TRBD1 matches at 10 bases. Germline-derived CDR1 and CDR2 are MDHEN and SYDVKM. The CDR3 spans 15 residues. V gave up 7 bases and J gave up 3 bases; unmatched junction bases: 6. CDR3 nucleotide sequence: TGTGCCAGCAACGGGGGGACAGGGGACAATCAGCCCCAGCATTTT. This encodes CASNGGTGDNQPQHF.

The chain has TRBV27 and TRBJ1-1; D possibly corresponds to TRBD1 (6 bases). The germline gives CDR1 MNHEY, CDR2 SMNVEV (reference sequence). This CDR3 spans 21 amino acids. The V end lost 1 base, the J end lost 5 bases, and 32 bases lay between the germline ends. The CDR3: CASSLYSTGPRARTGWTEAFF. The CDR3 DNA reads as TGTGCCAGCAGTTTATATTCTACCGGGCCGAGGGCTAGAACAGGGTGGACTGAAGCTTTCTTT.

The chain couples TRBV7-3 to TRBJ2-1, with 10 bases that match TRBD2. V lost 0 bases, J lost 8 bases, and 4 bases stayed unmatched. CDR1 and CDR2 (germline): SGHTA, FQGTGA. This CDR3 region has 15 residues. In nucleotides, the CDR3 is TGTGCCAGCAGCTTAACGAGGACTAGCGGCGATGAGCAGTTCTTC. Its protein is CASSLTRTSGDEQFF.

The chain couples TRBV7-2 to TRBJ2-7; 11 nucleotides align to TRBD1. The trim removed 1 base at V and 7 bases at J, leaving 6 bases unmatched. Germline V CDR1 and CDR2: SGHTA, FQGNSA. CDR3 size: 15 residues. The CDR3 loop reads CASSLVGQGAREQYF. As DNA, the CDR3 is TGTGCCAGCAGCTTAGTCGGACAGGGGGCGCGGGAGCAGTACTTC. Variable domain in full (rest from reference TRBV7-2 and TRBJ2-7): GAGVSQSPSNKVTEKGKDVELRCDPISGHTALYWYRQSLGQGLEFLIYFQGNSAPDKSGLPSDRFSAERTGGSVSTLTIQRTQQEDSAVYLCASSLVGQGAREQYFGPGTRLTVT.

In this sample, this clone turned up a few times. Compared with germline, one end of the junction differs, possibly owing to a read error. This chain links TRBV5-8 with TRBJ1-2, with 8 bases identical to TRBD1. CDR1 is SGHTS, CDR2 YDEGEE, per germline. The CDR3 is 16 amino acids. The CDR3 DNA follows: TGCGCCAGCAGCCAATCTCGGACAGGGCGACCCTATGGCTACACCTTC. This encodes CASSQSRTGRPYGYTF.

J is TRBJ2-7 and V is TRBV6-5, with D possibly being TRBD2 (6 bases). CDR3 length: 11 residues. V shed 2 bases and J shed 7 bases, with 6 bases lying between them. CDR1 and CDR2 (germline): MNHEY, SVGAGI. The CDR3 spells CASSYRGEQYF. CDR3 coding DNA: TGTGCCAGCAGTTACCGGGGGGAGCAGTACTTC.

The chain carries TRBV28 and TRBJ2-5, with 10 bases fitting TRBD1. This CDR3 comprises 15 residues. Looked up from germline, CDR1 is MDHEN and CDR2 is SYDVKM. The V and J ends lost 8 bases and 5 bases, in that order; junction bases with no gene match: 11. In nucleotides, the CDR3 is TGTGCCAGCGGCCCGGGACAGGGGATGGAGGAGACCCAGTACTTC. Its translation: CASGPGQGMEETQYF.

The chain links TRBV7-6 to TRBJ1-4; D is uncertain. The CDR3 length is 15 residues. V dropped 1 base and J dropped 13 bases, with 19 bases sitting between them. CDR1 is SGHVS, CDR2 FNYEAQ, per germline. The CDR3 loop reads CASSLVFGPGVRLFF. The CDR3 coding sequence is TGTGCCAGCAGCTTAGTCTTTGGCCCCGGGGTACGACTGTTTTTT.

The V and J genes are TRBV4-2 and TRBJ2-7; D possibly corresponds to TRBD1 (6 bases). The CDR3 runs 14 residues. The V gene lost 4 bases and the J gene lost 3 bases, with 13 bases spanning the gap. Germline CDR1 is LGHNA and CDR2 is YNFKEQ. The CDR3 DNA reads TGTGCCAGCAGCCCACAGGGCACTGACTACGAGCAGTACTTC. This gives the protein CASSPQGTDYEQYF.

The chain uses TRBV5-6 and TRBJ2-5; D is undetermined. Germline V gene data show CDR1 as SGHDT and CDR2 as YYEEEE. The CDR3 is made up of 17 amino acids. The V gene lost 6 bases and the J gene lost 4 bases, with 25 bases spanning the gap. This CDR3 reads CASTSRVRLPLGETQYF. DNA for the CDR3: TGTGCCAGCACCTCCCGGGTGCGGCTACCCCTAGGAGAGACCCAGTACTTC.

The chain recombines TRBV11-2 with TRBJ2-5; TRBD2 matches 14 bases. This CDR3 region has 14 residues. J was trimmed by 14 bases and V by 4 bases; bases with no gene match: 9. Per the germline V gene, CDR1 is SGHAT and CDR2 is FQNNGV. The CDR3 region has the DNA TGTGCCAGCAGCTCTCAGACTAGCGGGAGGGCCTTTTACTTC. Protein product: CASSSQTSGRAFYF.

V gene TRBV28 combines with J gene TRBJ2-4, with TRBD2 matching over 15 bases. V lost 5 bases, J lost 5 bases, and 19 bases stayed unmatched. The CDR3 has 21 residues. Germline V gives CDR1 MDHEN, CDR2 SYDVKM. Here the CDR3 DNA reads TGTGCCAGCAGTGCAGGCCCGGGACTAGCGGGGGGTCCTCGCCACGAAAACATTCAGTACTTC. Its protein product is CASSAGPGLAGGPRHENIQYF.

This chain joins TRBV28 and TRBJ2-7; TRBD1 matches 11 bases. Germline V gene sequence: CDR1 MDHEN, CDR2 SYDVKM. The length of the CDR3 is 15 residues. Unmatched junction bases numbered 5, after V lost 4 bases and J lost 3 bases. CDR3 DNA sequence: TGTGCCAGCAGTTCCACCGGGACAGGGGGCTACGAGCAGTACTTC. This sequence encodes CASSSTGTGGYEQYF. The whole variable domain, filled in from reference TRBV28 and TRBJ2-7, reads DVKVTQSSRYLVKRTGEKVFLECVQDMDHENMFWYRQDPGLGLRLIYFSYDVKMKEKGDIPEGYSVSREKKERFSLILESASTNQTSMYLCASSSTGTGGYEQYFGPGTRLTVT.

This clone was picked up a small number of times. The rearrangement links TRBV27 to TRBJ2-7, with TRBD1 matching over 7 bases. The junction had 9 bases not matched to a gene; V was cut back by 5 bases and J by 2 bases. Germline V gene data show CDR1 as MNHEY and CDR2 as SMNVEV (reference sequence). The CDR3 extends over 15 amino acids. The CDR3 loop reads CASSPKQGLTYEQYF. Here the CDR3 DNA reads TGTGCCAGCAGTCCGAAACAGGGGCTCACCTACGAGCAGTACTTC.

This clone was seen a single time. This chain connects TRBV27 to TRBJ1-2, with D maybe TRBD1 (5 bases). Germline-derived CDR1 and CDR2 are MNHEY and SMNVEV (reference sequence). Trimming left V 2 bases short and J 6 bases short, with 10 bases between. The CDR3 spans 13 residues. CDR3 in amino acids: CASSLAGENGYTF. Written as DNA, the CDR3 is TGTGCCAGCAGTTTAGCGGGGGAAAATGGCTACACCTTC.

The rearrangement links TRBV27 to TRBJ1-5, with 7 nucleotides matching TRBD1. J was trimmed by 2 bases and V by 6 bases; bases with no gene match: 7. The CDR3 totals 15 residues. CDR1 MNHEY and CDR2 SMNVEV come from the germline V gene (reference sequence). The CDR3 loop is CASRAYTGGNQPQHF. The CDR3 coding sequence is TGTGCCAGCAGGGCATATACAGGGGGCAATCAGCCCCAGCATTTT.

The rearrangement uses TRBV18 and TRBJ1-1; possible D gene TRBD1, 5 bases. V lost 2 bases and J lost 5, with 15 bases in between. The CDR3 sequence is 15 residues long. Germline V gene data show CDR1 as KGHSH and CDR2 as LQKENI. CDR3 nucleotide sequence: TGTGCCAGCTCACCAGAGTCCGGGGGTAGGACTGAAGCTTTCTTT. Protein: CASSPESGGRTEAFF.

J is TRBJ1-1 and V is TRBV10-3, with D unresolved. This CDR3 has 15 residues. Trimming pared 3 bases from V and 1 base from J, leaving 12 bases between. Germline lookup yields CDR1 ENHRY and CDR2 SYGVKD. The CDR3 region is CAISDTWHRNTEAFF. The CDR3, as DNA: TGTGCCATCAGTGACACTTGGCATAGGAACACTGAAGCTTTCTTT.

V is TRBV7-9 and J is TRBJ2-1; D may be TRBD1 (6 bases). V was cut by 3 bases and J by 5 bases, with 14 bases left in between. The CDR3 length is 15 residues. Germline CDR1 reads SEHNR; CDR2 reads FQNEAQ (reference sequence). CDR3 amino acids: CASSLPGTRHNEQFF. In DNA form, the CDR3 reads TGTGCCAGCAGCTTGCCCGGGACAAGACACAATGAGCAGTTCTTC.

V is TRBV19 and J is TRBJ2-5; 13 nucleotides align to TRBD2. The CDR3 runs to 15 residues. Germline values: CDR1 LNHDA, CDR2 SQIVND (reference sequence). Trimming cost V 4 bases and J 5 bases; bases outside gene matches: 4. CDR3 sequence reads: CASSRTSGSLETQYF. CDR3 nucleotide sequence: TGTGCCAGTAGTAGGACTAGCGGGAGCTTGGAGACCCAGTACTTC.

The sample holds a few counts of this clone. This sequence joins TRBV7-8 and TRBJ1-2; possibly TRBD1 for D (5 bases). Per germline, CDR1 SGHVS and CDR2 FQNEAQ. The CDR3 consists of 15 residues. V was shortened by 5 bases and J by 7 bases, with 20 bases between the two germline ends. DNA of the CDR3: TGTGCCAGCAGCCCCGTAGGGGTTCAGCAACCTGGCTACACCTTC. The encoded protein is CASSPVGVQQPGYTF.